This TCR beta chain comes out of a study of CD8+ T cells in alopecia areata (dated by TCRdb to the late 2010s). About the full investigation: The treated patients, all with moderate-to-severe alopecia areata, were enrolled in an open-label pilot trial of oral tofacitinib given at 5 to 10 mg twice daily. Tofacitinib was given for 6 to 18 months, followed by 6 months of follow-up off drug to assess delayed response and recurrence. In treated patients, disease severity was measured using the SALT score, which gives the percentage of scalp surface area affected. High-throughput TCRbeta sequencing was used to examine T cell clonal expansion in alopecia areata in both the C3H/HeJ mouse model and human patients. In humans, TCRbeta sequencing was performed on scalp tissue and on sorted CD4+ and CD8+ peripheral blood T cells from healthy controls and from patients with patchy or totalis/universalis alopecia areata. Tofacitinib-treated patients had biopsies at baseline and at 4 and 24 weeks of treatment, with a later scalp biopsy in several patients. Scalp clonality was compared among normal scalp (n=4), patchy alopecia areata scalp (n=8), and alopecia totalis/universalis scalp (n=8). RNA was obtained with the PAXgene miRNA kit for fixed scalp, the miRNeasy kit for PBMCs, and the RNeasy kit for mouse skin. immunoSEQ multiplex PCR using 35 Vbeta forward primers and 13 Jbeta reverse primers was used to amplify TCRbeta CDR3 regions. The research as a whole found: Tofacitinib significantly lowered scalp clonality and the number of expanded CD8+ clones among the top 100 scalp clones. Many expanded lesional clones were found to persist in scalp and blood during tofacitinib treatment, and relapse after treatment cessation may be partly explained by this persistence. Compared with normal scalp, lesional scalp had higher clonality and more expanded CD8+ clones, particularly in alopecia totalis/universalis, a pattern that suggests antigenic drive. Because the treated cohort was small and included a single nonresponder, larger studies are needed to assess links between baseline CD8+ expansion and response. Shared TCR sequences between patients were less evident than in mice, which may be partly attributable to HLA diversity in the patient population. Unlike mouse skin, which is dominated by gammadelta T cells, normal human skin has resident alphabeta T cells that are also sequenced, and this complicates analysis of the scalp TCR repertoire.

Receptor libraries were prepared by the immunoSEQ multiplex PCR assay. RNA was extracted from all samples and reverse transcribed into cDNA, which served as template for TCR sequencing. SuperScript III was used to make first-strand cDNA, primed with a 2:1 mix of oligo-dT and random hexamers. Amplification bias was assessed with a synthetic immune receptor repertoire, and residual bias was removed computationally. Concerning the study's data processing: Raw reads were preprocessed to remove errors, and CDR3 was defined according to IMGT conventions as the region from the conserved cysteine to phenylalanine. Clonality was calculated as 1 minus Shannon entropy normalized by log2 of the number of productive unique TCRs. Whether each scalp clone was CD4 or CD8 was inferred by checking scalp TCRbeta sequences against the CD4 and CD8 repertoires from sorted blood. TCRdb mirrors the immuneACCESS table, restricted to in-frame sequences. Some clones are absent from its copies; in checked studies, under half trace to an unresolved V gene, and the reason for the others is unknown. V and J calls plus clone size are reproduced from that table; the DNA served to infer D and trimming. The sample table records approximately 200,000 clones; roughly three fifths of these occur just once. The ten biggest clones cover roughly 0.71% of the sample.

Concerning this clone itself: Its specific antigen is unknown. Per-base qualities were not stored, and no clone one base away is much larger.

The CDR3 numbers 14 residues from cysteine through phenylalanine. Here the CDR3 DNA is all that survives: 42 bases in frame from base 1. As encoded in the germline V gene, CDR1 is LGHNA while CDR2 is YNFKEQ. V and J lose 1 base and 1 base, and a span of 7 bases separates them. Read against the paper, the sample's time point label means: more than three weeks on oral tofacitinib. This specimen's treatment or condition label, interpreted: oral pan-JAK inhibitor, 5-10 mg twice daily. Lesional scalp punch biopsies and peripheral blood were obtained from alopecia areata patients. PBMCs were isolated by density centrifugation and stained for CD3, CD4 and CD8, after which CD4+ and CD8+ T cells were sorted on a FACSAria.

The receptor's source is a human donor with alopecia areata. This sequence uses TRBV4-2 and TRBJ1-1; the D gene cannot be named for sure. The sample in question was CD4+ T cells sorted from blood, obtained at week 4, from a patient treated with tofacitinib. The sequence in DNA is TGTGCCAGCAGCCAAGGGACGGAGAACACTGAAGCTTTCTTT. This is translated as CASSQGTENTEAFF.